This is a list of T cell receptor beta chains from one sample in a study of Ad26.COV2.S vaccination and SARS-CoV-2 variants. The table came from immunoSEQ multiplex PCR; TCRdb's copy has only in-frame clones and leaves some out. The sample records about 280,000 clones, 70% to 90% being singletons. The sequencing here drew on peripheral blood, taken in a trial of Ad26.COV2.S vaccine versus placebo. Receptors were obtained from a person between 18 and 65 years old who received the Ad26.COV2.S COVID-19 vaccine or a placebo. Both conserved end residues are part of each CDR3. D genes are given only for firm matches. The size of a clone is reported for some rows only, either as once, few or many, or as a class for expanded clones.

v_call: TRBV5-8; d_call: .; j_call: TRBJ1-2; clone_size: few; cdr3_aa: CASSLEYRNYGYTF; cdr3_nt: TGTGCCAGCAGCTTGGAGTACAGGAACTATGGCTACACCTTC
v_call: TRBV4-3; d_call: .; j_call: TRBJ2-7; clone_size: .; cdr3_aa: CASSQSSAGGEQYF; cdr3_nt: TGCGCCAGCAGCCAATCTTCAGCTGGGGGAGAGCAGTACTTC
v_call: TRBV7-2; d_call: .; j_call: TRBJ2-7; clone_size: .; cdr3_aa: CASSLDQGYEQYF; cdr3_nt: TGTGCCAGCAGCCTGGACCAGGGGTACGAGCAGTACTTC
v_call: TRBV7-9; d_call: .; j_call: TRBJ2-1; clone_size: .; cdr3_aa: CASSLLRGPYNEQFF; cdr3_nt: TGTGCCAGCAGCCTGCTCCGGGGCCCCTACAATGAGCAGTTCTTC
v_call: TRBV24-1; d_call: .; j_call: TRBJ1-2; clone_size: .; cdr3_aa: CATSDSVRDYGYTF; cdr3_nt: TGTGCCACCAGTGATAGTGTCCGAGACTATGGCTACACCTTC
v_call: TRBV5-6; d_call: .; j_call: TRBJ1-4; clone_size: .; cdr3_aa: CASSLRAGSEKLFF; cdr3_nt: TGTGCCAGCAGCTTGAGGGCAGGTAGCGAAAAACTGTTTTTT
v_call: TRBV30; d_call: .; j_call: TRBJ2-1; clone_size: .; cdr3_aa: CAWGGDIINEQFF; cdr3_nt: TGTGCCTGGGGGGGGGACATAATCAATGAGCAGTTCTTC
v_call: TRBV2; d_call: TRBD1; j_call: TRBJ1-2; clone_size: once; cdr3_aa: CASRGQGNGYTF; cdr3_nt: TGTGCCAGCAGGGGACAGGGCAATGGCTACACCTTC
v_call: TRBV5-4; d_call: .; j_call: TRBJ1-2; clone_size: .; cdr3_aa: CASSLFDRIGYGYTF; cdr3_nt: TGTGCCAGCAGCTTGTTTGACAGGATAGGCTATGGCTACACCTTC
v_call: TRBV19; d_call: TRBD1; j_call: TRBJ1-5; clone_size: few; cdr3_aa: CASRGQTGENQPQHF; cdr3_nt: TGTGCCAGTCGAGGGCAGACAGGGGAAAATCAGCCCCAGCATTTT
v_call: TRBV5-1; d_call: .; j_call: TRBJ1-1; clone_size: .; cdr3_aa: CASSLSRNTEAFF; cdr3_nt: TGCGCCAGCAGCTTGAGCAGGAACACTGAAGCTTTCTTT
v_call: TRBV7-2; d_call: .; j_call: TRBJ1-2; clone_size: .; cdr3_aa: CASSSGAGAGGYTF; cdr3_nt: TGTGCCAGCAGCTCCGGGGCAGGGGCTGGTGGCTACACCTTC
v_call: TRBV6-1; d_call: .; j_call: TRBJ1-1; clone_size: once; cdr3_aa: CASSEPNYSTEAFF; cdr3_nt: TGTGCCAGCAGTGAACCGAACTACAGCACTGAAGCTTTCTTT